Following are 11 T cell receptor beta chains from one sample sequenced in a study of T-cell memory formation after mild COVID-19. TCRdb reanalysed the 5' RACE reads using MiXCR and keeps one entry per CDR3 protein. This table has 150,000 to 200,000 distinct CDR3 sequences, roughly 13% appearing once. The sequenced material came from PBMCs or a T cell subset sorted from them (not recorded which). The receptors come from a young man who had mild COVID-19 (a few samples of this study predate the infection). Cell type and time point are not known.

DNA for the CDR3: TGCAGTGCTATTCCGCGACTTCCCGGGACGAATGAAGCTTTCTTT. The encoded protein is CSAIPRLPGTNEAFF. The chain carries TRBV20-1 and TRBJ1-1, with a possible D match to TRBD1 (5 bases). Looked up from germline, CDR1 is DFQATT and CDR2 is SNEGSKA (reference sequence). Trimming pared 4 bases from V and 7 bases from J, leaving 22 bases between. CDR3 length: 15 amino acids.

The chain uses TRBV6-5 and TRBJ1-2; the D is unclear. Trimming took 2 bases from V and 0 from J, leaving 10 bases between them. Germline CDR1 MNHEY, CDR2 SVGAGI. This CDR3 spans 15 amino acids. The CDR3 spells CASSYTGRANYGYTF. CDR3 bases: TGTGCCAGCAGTTACACCGGGAGAGCTAACTATGGCTACACCTTC.

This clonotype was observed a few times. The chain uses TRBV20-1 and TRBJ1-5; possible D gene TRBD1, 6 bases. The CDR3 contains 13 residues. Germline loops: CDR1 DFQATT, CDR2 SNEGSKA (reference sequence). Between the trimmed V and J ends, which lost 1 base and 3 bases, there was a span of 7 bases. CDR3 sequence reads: CSARGQDNQPQHF. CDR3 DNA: TGCAGTGCTAGAGGACAGGACAATCAGCCCCAGCATTTT.

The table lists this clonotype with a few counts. The CDR3 loop reads CAISGSGTPYQETQYF. Written as DNA, the CDR3 is TGTGCCATCAGTGGTTCAGGGACCCCGTACCAAGAGACCCAGTACTTC. The chain recombines TRBV10-3 with TRBJ2-5, with D perhaps assigned TRBD1 or TRBD2 (5 bases each). Trimming left V 4 bases short and J 0 bases short, with 15 bases between. The germline V gene has CDR1 ENHRY and CDR2 SYGVKD. CDR3 length equals 16 residues.

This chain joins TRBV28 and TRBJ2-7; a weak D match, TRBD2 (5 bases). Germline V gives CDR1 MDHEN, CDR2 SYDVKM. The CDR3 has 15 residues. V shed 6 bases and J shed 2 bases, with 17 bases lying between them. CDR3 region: CASSPPPGIAYEQYV. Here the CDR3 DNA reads TGTGCCAGCAGCCCACCTCCCGGGATCGCCTACGAGCAGTACGTC.

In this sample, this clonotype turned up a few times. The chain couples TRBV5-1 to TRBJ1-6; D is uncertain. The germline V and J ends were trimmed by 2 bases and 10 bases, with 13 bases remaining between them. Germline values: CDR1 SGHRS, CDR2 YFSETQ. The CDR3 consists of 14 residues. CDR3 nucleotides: TGCGCCAGCAGCTTAAACCTGGGAAGCTCACCCCTCCACTTT. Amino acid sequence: CASSLNLGSSPLHF. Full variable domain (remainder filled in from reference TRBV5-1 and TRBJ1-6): KAGVTQTPRYLIKTRGQQVTLSCSPISGHRSVSWYQQTPGQGLQFLFEYFSETQRNKGNFPGRFSGRQFSNSRSEMNVSTLELGDSALYLCASSLNLGSSPLHFGNGTRLTVT.

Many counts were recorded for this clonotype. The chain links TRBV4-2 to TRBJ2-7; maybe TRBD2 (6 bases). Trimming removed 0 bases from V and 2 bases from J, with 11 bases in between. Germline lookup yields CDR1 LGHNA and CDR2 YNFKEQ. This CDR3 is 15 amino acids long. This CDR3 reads CASSQDLAPAYEQYF. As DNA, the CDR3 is TGTGCCAGCAGCCAAGATCTAGCGCCTGCCTACGAGCAGTACTTC.

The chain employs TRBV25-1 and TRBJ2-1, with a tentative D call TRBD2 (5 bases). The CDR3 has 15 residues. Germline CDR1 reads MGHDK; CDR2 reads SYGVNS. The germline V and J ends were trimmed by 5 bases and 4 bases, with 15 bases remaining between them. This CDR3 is CASSNAGPTYNEQFF. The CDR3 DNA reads TGTGCCAGCAGTAATGCGGGTCCTACTTACAATGAGCAGTTCTTC.

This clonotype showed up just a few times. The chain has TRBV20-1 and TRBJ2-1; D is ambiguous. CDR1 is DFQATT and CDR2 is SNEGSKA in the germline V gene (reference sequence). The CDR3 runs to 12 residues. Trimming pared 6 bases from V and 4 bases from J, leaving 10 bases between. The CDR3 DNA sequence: TGCAGTGCGGAAACCAATTACAATGAGCAGTTCTTC. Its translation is CSAETNYNEQFF.

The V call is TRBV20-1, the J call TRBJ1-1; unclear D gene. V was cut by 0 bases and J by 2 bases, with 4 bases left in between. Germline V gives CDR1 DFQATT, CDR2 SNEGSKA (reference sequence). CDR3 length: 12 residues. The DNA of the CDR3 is TGCAGTGCTAGAGACACTAACACTGAAGCTTTCTTT. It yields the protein CSARDTNTEAFF.

CDR3 residues: CSVGSDLYGYTF. CDR3 in DNA: TGCAGCGTTGGTTCCGATCTCTATGGCTACACCTTC. The chain combines TRBV29-1 with TRBJ1-2, with D uncertain. From germline, CDR1 is SQVTM and CDR2 ANQGSEA. The CDR3 has 12 amino acids. Trimming pared 4 bases from V and 4 bases from J, leaving 10 bases between.